This record covers a single T cell receptor beta chain. Its target is unknown. The data stem from a study of cytomegalovirus exposure and HLA in healthy donors. The assay was immunoSEQ multiplex PCR, and TCRdb's table has in-frame clones only and misses some. The repertoire holds 70,000 or so clones, with approximately 91% as singletons. Overall study findings and caveats: Associated with cytomegalovirus, according to the listing, were around 170 TCR beta chains. In vitro checks showed that three CMV-associated chains really do target CMV antigens.

Germline values: CDR1 KGHSH, CDR2 LQKENI. V shed 3 bases, J shed 7 bases, and the junction held 9 bases outside the gene matches. This CDR3 comprises 15 residues. The TCR comes from a man aged 18 to 30 in good health and CMV-seronegative. The sequenced sample was PBMCs. This chain links TRBV18 with TRBJ2-3, with 8 bases fitting TRBD2. The CDR3: CASSPIAGGTNTQYF. CDR3 in DNA: TGTGCCAGCTCACCGATTGCGGGAGGAACAAATACGCAGTATTTT.